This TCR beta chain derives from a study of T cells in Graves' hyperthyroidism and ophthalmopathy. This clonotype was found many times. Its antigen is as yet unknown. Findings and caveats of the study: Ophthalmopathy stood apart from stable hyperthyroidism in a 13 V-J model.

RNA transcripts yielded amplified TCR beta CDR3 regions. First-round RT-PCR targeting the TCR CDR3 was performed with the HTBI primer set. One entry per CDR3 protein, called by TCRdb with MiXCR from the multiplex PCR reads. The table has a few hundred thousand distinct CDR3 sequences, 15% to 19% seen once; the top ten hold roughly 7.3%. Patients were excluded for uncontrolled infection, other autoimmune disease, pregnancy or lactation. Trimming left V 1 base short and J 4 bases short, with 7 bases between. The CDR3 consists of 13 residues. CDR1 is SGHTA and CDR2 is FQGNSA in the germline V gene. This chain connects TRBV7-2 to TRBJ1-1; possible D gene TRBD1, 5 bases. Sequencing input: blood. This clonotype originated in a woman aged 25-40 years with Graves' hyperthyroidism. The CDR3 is CASSLGQRTEAFF. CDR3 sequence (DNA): TGTGCCAGCAGCTTAGGACAGCGCACTGAAGCTTTCTTT.